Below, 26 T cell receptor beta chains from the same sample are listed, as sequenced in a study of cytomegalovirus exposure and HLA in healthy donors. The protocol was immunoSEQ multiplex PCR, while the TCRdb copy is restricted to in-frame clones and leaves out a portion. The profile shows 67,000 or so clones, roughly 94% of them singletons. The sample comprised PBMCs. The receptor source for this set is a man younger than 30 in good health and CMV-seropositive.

In DNA, the CDR3 is TGTGCCAGCAGCCCACAGGGTGGAGGCACCTTC. It codes for CASSPQGGGTF. The chain employs TRBV7-9 and TRBJ1-2; tentatively, D is TRBD1 (6 bases). The CDR3 runs to 11 residues. V was shortened by 5 bases and J by 13 bases, with 14 bases between the two germline ends. Germline CDR1 and CDR2: SEHNR and FQNEAQ (reference sequence).

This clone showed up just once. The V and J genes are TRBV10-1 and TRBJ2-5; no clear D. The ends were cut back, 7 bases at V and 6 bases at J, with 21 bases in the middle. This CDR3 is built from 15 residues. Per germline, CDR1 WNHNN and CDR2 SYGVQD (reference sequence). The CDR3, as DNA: TGCGCCAGCATAAAGCTTAACAGTGTAGGTAAGACCCAGTACTTC. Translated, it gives CASIKLNSVGKTQYF.

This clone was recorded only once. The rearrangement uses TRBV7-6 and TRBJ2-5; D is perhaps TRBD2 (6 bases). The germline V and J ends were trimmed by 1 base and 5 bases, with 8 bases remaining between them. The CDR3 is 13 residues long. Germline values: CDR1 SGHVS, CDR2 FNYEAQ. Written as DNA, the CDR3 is TGTGCCAGCAGCTTAGGTGGAGGGGAGACCCAGTACTTC. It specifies CASSLGGGETQYF.

CDR3 nucleotide sequence: TGCGCCAGCAGCTTACTTCCGGACAGGGAGGACGGCTACACCTTC. Its protein product is CASSLLPDREDGYTF. The genes are TRBV5-1 and TRBJ1-2, with TRBD1 identical over 8 bases. The CDR3 contains 15 residues. Germline lookup yields CDR1 SGHRS and CDR2 YFSETQ. The J segment lost 8 bases and the V segment lost 2 bases, leaving 11 bases of the junction unmatched.

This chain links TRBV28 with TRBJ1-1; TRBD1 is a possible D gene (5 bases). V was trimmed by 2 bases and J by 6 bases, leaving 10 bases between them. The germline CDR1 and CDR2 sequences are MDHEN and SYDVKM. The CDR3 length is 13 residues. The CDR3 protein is CASSLSDRPEAFF. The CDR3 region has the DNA TGTGCCAGCAGTTTAAGCGACAGACCTGAAGCTTTCTTT. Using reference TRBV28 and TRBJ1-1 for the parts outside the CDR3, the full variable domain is DVKVTQSSRYLVKRTGEKVFLECVQDMDHENMFWYRQDPGLGLRLIYFSYDVKMKEKGDIPEGYSVSREKKERFSLILESASTNQTSMYLCASSLSDRPEAFFGQGTRLTVV.

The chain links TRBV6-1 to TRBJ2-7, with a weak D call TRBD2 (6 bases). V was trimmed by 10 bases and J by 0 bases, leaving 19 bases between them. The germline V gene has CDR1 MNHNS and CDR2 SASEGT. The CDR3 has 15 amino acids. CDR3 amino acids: CATSIGGRPSYEQYF. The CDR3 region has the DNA TGTGCCACCTCAATAGGAGGGAGACCCTCCTACGAGCAGTACTTC.

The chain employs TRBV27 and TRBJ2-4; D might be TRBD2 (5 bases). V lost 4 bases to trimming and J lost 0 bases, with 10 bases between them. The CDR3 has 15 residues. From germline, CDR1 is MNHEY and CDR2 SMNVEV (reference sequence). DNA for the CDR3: TGTGCCAGCAGTTCCAGCGGAGTAGCCAAAAACATTCAGTACTTC. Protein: CASSSSGVAKNIQYF.

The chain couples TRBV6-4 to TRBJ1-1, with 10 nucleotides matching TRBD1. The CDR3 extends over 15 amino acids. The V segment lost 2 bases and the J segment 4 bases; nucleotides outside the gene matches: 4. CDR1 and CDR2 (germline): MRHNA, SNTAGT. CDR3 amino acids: CASSDPDRGVTEAFF. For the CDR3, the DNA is TGTGCCAGCAGTGACCCGGACAGGGGGGTCACTGAAGCTTTCTTT.

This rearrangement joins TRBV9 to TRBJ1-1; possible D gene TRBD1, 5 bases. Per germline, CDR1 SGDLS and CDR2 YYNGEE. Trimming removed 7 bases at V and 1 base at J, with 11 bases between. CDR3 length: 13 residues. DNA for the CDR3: TGTGCCAGCGGAGCGGGACCGAACACTGAAGCTTTCTTT. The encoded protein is CASGAGPNTEAFF.

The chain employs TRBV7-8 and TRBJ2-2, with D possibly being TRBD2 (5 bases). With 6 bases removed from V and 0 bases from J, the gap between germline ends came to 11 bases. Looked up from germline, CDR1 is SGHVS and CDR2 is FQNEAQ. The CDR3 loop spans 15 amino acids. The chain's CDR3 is CASRSGLTNTGELFF. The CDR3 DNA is TGTGCCAGCAGATCCGGACTGACGAACACCGGGGAGCTGTTTTTT.

The CDR3: CAISESGAEAFF. As DNA, the CDR3 is TGTGCCATCAGTGAGTCAGGGGCTGAAGCTTTCTTT. This chain connects TRBV10-3 to TRBJ1-1, with D possibly being TRBD1 (5 bases). The CDR3 extends over 12 amino acids. Germline V gene lookup returns CDR1 ENHRY and CDR2 SYGVKD. V was shortened by 0 bases and J by 6 bases, with 5 bases between the two germline ends.

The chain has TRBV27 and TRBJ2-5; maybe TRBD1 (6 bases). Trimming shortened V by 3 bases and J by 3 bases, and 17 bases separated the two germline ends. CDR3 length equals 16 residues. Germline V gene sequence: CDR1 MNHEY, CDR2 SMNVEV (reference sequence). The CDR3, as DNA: TGTGCCAGCAGTTTCGCGGACAGCTTGTCTAAAGAGACCCAGTACTTC. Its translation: CASSFADSLSKETQYF.

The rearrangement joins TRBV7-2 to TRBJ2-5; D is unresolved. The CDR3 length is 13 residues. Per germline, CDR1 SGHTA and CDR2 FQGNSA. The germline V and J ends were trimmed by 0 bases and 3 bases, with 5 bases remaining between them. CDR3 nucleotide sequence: TGTGCCAGCAGCTTAGCGCTAAAAGAGACCCAGTACTTC. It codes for CASSLALKETQYF.

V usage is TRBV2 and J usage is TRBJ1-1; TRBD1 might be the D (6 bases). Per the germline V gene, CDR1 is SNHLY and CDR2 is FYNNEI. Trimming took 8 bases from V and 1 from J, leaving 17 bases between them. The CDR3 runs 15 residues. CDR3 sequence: CASWGPDSQNTEAFF. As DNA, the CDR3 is TGTGCCAGCTGGGGACCGGACAGTCAGAACACTGAAGCTTTCTTT.

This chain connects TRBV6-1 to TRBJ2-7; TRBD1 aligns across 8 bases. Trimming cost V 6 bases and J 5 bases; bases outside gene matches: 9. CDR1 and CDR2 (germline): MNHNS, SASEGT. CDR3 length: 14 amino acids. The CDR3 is CASRRGTGTDEQYF. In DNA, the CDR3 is TGTGCCAGCAGACGGGGGACAGGTACGGACGAGCAGTACTTC.

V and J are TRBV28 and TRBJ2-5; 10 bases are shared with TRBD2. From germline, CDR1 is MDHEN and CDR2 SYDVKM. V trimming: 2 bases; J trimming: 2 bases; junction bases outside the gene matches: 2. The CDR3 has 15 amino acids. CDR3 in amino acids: CASSLKRGGQETQYF. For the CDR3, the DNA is TGTGCCAGCAGTTTAAAGCGGGGGGGACAAGAGACCCAGTACTTC.

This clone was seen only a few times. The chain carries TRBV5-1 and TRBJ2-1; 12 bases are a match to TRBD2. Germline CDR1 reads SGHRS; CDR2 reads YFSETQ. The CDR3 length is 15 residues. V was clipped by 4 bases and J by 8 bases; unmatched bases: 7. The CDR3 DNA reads TGCGCCAGCAGCCAAAGACTAGCGGGGGAGGATGAGCAGTTCTTC. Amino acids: CASSQRLAGEDEQFF.

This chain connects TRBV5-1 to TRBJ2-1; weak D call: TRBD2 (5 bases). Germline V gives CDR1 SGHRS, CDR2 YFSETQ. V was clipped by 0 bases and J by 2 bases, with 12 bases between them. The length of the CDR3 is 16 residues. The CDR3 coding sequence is TGCGCCAGCAGCTTGGCGGCAGGAGGCCCCTACAATGAGCAGTTCTTC. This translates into CASSLAAGGPYNEQFF.

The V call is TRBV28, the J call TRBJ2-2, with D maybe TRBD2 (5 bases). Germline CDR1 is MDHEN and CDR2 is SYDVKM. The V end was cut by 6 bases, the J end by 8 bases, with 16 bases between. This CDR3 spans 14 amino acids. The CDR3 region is CASSPRPGSGELFF. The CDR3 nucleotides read TGTGCCAGCAGCCCCCGACCGGGATCGGGGGAGCTGTTTTTT.

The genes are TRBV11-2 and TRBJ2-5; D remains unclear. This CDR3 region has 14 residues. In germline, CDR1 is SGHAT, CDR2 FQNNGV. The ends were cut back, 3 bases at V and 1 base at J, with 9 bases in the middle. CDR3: CASSFGSAQETQYF. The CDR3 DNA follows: TGTGCCAGCAGCTTTGGAAGCGCCCAAGAGACCCAGTACTTC.

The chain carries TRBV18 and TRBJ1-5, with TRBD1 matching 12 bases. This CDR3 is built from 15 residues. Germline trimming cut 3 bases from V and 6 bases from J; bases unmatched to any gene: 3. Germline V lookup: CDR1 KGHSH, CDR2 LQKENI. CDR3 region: CASSPGTGGGQPQHF. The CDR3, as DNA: TGTGCCAGCTCACCTGGGACAGGGGGCGGTCAGCCCCAGCATTTT.

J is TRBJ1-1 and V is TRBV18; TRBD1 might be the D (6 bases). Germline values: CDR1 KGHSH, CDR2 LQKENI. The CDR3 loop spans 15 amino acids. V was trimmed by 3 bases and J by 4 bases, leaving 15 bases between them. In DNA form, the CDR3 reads TGTGCCAGCTCACCGTTTCCACAGGGTGGCACTGAAGCTTTCTTT. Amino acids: CASSPFPQGGTEAFF.

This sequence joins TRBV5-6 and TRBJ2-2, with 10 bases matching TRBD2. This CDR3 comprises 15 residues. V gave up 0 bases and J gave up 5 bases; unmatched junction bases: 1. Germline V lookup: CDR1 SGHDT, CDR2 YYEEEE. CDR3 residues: CASSLAGLATGELFF. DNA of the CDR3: TGTGCCAGCAGCTTGGCGGGACTAGCGACCGGGGAGCTGTTTTTT.

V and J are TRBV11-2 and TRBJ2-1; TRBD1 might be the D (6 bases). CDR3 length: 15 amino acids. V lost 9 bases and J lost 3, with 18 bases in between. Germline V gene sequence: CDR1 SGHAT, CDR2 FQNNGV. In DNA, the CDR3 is TGTGCCAGTAGGGGGATTCAGGGGTTCTACAATGAGCAGTTCTTC. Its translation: CASRGIQGFYNEQFF.

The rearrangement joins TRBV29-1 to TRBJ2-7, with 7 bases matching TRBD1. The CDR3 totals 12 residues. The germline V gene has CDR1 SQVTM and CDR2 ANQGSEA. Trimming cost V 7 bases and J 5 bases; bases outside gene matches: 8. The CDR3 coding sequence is TGCAGCGCCAGGGGGATTGGTAACGAGCAGTACTTC. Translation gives CSARGIGNEQYF.

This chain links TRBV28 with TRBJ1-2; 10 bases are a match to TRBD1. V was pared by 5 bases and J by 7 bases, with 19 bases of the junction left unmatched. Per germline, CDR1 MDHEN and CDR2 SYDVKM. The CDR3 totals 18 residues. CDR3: CASSPSGTGVPFPGGYTF. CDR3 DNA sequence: TGTGCCAGCAGTCCGAGTGGGACAGGGGTCCCATTTCCGGGTGGCTACACCTTC.